Ten or more counts support the clone carrying this T cell receptor (beta chain). TCR beta libraries were built with iRepertoire HTBI primers and Arm-PCR of CDR3 regions. TCRdb ran MiXCR on the multiplex PCR reads and lists one entry per CDR3 protein. The sample holds hundreds of thousands of distinct CDR3 sequences, approximately 16% seen once. Time point in this sample: newly diagnosed GD, antithyroid drugs for less than 3 months. Generation of the TCR library employed RNA extracted from PBMCs. EDTA tubes held approximately 9 milliliters of peripheral blood from each patient. Germline V gene sequence: CDR1 MNHEY, CDR2 SVGEGT. CDR3 length: 14 residues. V was shortened by 5 bases and J by 7 bases, with 14 bases between the two germline ends. The sample originates from a study of regulatory T cells in long-lasting Graves disease. These data were also reused for a study on T cells in Graves' hyperthyroidism and ophthalmopathy. In that study: TCR CDR3 regions were first amplified by RT-PCR with HTBI primers.

The sample was peripheral blood mononuclear cells (PBMCs), taken at new diagnosis, from a patient treated with antithyroid drugs. The sequence came from a man aged 35-49 years with Graves disease. This chain uses TRBV6-2 or TRBV6-3 with TRBJ1-4; D is undetermined. For the CDR3, the DNA is TGTGCCAGCAGTCCCTCACACCGATCTGAAAAACTGTTTTTT. Its protein is CASSPSHRSEKLFF.